This T cell receptor beta chain stems from a study of regulatory T cells in long-lasting Graves disease. Study results and caveats: Persistent Graves' patients showed less TCR diversity than newly diagnosed ones.

This clonotype was observed a few times. What it binds is not known. A much bigger clone sits one base away, suggesting this may be a read error. According to the study, TCR beta libraries were built with iRepertoire HTBI primers and CDR3-region Arm-PCR. TCRdb processed the multiplex PCR reads anew with MiXCR; each CDR3 protein has one entry. The data contain around 420,000 distinct CDR3 sequences, 14% to 15% of them singletons. The CDR3 is 12 amino acids. Germline CDR1 SNHLY, CDR2 FYNNEI. Time point given: newly diagnosed GD, antithyroid drugs for less than 3 months. RNA from PBMCs was the source of the TCR library. These records were also assigned to another study, of T cells in Graves' hyperthyroidism and ophthalmopathy. That work states: Uncontrolled infection, other autoimmune disease, pregnancy or lactation disqualified patients from enrolment. Using the HTBI primer set, a first-round RT-PCR was run on the TCR CDR3. Onset of ophthalmopathy came a median 6.5 months after the model predicted it.

The genes are TRBV2 and TRBJ2-2, with D perhaps given as TRBD1 or TRBD2 (5 bases each). The sequencing used peripheral blood mononuclear cells (PBMCs), collected at new diagnosis, from a patient treated with antithyroid drugs. The sequence came from a woman between 40 and 50 years old with Graves disease. The chain's CDR3 is CASRESVGELCF. The CDR3 coding sequence is TGTGCCAGCCGAGAATCGGTAGGGGAGCTGTGTTTT.